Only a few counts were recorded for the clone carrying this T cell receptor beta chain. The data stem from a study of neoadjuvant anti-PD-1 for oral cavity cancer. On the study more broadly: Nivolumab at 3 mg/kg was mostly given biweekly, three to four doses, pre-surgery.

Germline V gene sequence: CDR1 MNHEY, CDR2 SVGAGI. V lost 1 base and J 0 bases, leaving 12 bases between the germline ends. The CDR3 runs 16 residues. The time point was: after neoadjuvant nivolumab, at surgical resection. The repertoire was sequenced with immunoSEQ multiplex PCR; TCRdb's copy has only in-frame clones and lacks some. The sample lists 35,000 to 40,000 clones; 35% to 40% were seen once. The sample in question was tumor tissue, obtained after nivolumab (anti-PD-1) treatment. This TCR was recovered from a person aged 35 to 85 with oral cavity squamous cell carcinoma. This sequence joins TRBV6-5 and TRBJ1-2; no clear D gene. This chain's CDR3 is CASSYLGSSSNYGYTF. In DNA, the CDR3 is TGTGCCAGCAGTTACTTGGGCTCCTCGTCTAACTATGGCTACACCTTC.